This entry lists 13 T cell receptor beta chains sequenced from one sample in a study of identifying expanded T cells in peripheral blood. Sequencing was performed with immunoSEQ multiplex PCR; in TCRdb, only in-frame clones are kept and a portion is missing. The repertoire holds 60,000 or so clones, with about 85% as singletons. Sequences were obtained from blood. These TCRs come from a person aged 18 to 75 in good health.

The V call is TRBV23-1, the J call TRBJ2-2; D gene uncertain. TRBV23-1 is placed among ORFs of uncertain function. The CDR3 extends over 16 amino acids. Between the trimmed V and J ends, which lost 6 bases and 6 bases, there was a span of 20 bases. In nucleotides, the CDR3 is TGCGCCAGCAGGCAGACACATGTGAATCCCTCCGGGGAGCTGTTTTTT. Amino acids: CASRQTHVNPSGELFF.

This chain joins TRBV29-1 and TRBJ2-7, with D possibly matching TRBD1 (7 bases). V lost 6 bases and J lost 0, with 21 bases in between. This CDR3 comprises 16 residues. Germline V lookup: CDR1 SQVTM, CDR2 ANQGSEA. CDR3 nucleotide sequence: TGCAGCGTCCCCGAGGGTAGGGGGGACAGCTCCTACGAGCAGTACGTC. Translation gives CSVPEGRGDSSYEQYV.

CDR3 DNA sequence: TGTGCCTGGAGCCCCGGGACACCCACGGGGGACATTCAGTACTTC. It translates to CAWSPGTPTGDIQYF. V gene TRBV30 combines with J gene TRBJ2-4; D is perhaps TRBD1 or TRBD2 (6 bases each). With 3 bases removed from V and 8 bases from J, the gap between germline ends came to 20 bases. From germline, CDR1 is GTSNPN and CDR2 SVGIG (reference sequence). CDR3 length equals 15 residues.

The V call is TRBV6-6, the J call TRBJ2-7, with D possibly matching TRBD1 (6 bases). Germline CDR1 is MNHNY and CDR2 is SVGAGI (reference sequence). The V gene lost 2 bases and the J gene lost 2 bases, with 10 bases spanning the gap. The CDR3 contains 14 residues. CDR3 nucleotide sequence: TGTGCCAGCAGTTACGCCCAGGGGACCTACGAGCAGTACTTC. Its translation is CASSYAQGTYEQYF.

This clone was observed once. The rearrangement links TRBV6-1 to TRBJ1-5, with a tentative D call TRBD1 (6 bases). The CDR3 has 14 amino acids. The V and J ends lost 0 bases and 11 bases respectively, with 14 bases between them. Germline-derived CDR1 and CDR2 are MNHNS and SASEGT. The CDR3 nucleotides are TGTGCCAGCAGTGAAGCAGGGGGGGGGTTGTCCCAGCATTTT. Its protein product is CASSEAGGGLSQHF.

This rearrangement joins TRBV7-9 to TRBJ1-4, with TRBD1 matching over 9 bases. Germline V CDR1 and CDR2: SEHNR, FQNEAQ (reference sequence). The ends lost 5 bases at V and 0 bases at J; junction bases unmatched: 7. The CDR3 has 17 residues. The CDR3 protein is CASSGRGQGTTNEKLFF. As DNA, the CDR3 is TGTGCCAGCAGCGGGAGGGGACAGGGTACAACTAATGAAAAACTGTTTTTT.

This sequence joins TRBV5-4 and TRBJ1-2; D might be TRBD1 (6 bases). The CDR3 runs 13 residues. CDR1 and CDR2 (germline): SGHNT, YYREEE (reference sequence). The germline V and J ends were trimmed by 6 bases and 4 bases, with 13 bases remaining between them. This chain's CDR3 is CASNLGGFYGYTF. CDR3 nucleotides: TGTGCCAGCAACTTAGGGGGGTTCTATGGCTACACCTTC.

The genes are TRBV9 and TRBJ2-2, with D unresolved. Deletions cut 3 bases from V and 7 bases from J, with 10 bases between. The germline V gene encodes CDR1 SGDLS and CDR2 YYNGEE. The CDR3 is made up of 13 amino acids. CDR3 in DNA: TGTGCCAGCAGCGCGAACTGGGGCGGGGAGCTGTTTTTT. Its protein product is CASSANWGGELFF.

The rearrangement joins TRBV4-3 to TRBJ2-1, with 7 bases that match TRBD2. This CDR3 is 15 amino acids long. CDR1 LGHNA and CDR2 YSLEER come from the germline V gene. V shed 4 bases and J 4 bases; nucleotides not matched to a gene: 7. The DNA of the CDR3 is TGCGCCAGCAGCCTAGACAGCGGGACGTACAATGAGCAGTTCTTC. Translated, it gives CASSLDSGTYNEQFF.

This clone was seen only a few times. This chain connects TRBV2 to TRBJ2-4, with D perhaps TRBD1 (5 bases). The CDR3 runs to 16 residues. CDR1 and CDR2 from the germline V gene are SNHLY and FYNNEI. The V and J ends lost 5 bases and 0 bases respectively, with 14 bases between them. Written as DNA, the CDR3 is TGTGCCAGCAGTCCTCAGGCGACAGTAGCCAAAAACATTCAGTACTTC. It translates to CASSPQATVAKNIQYF. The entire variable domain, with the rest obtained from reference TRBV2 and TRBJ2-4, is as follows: EPEVTQTPSHQVTQMGQEVILRCVPISNHLYFYWYRQILGQKVEFLVSFYNNEISEKSEIFDDQFSVERPDGSNFTLKIRSTKLEDSAMYFCASSPQATVAKNIQYFGAGTRLSVL.

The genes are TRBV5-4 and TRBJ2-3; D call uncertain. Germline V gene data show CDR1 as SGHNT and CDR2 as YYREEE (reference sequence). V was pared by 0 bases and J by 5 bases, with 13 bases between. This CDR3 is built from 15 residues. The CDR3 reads CASSLVGPPGDTQYF. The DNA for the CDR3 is TGTGCCAGCAGCTTGGTAGGGCCTCCTGGAGATACGCAGTATTTT.

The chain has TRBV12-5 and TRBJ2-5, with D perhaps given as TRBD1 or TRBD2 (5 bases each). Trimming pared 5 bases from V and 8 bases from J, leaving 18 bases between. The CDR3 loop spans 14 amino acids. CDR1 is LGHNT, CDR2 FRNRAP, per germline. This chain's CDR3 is CASGPSSLRGTQYF. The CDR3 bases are TGTGCTAGTGGTCCTTCCTCGCTGAGGGGTACCCAGTACTTC.

Here the CDR3 DNA reads TGCGCCAGCAGCCAACTCCGGGACTCGCGCAATGAGCAGTTCTTC. Translated, it gives CASSQLRDSRNEQFF. This sequence joins TRBV4-3 and TRBJ2-1, with D tentatively TRBD2 (6 bases). V lost 2 bases to trimming and J lost 6 bases, with 14 bases between them. Germline lookup yields CDR1 LGHNA and CDR2 YSLEER. CDR3 length: 15 amino acids.